These T cell receptor beta chains were read from a single sample in a study of cytomegalovirus exposure and HLA in healthy donors. Sequencing was performed with immunoSEQ multiplex PCR; in TCRdb, only in-frame clones are kept and a portion is missing. The table lists roughly 150,000 clones, 86% of them singletons. Sequencing was done on a sample of PBMCs. Receptor source: a woman between 18 and 29 years old in good health and CMV-seronegative. CDR3s include the opening cysteine and the closing phenylalanine or tryptophan. A D gene is named only where the DNA matches it firmly. Size values are once, few and many counts, or a class for expanded clones, and some rows have none.

d_call clone_size j_call v_call cdr3_aa cdr3_nt
- - TRBJ1-2 TRBV18 CASSQTTATLVGGYTF TGTGCCAGCTCACAAACGACGGCCACCCTAGTCGGGGGCTACACCTTC
- - TRBJ2-3 TRBV7-8 CASSRAGDTQYF TGTGCCAGCAGCCGTGCGGGAGATACGCAGTATTTT
- few TRBJ1-5 TRBV7-9 CASSWGVQPQHF TGTGCCAGCAGCTGGGGGGTCCAGCCCCAGCATTTT
- - TRBJ1-2 TRBV9 CASSGSDSHTLYGYTF TGTGCCAGCAGCGGATCGGACAGCCATACTCTCTATGGCTACACCTTC
TRBD2 - TRBJ2-1 TRBV5-6 CASSWTSGRNYNEQFF TGTGCCAGCAGCTGGACTAGCGGGAGGAATTACAATGAGCAGTTCTTC
TRBD1 - TRBJ1-4 TRBV30 CALTGGGEKLFF TGTGCCTTAACAGGGGGCGGCGAAAAACTGTTTTTT
- - TRBJ2-3 TRBV6-1 CASMQRYTQYF TGTGCCAGCATGCAGCGGTATACGCAGTATTTT
- few TRBJ1-2 TRBV5-4 CASSLARVRYYGYTF TGTGCCAGCAGCTTGGCCAGGGTACGGTACTATGGCTACACCTTC
TRBD1 - TRBJ2-4 TRBV5-1 CASSADRDGTKNIQYF TGCGCCAGCAGCGCGGACAGGGATGGGACCAAAAACATTCAGTACTTC
- - TRBJ2-1 TRBV7-2 CASSLYGGNEQFF TGTGCCAGCAGCTTATACGGAGGCAATGAGCAGTTCTTC
TRBD1 - TRBJ2-5 TRBV5-4 CASSWGQGAQETQYF TGTGCCAGCAGCTGGGGACAGGGAGCTCAAGAGACCCAGTACTTC
- - TRBJ2-7 TRBV12-5 CASGLVLGYEQYF TGTGCTAGTGGTTTGGTACTTGGCTACGAGCAGTACTTC
- - TRBJ2-1 TRBV7-2 CASSALYQGEQFF TGTGCCAGCAGCGCCCTCTATCAGGGTGAGCAGTTCTTC
TRBD1 - TRBJ2-7 TRBV11-2 CASSLAHWETGGDYEQYF TGTGCCAGCAGCTTAGCTCACTGGGAGACAGGGGGGGACTACGAGCAGTACTTC
TRBD1 - TRBJ1-2 TRBV2 CASSPDRNYGYTF TGTGCCAGCAGCCCGGACAGGAACTATGGCTACACCTTC
TRBD1 - TRBJ2-5 TRBV7-2 CASSRAQGVEETQYF TGTGCCAGCAGCCGTGCACAGGGGGTGGAAGAGACCCAGTACTTC
TRBD1 few TRBJ2-7 TRBV2 CASSPGQGLNEQYF TGTGCCAGCAGTCCGGGACAGGGGCTCAACGAGCAGTACTTC
- - TRBJ2-7 TRBV9 CASSPLEGVADVGEQYF TGTGCCAGCAGCCCCCTCGAAGGGGTAGCGGACGTCGGCGAGCAGTACTTC
- - TRBJ2-7 TRBV7-6 CASSSRPGGSYEQYF TGTGCCAGCAGCTCGAGACCCGGGGGCTCCTACGAGCAGTACTTC
- - TRBJ1-1 TRBV19 CASTLRGGSKNTEAFF TGTGCCAGTACCCTCCGCGGGGGCAGCAAAAACACTGAAGCTTTCTTT
TRBD1 - TRBJ1-2 TRBV30 CAWMGQGAKVYSYTF TGTGCCTGGATGGGACAGGGGGCAAAGGTCTATAGCTACACCTTC
- - TRBJ1-1 TRBV5-1 CASSSQGIKRAEAFF TGCGCCAGCAGCTCACAGGGAATTAAGAGGGCTGAAGCTTTCTTT
TRBD1 - TRBJ2-7 TRBV19 CASSPGGAYEQYF TGTGCCAGTAGCCCAGGGGGTGCCTACGAGCAGTACTTC
- - TRBJ2-7 TRBV6-5 CASSNQPGQYF TGTGCCAGCAGTAACCAACCGGGGCAGTACTTC
TRBD1 - TRBJ1-4 TRBV19 CASSILDRWGEKLFF TGTGCCAGTAGTATCCTGGACAGGTGGGGGGAAAAACTGTTTTTT
TRBD1 - TRBJ2-2 TRBV27 CASSTVRGQNTGELFF TGTGCCAGCAGTACCGTGAGGGGGCAGAACACCGGGGAGCTGTTTTTT
TRBD1 - TRBJ2-5 TRBV5-4 CASSFAGQGWETQYF TGTGCCAGCAGCTTTGCTGGACAGGGTTGGGAGACCCAGTACTTC
- few TRBJ1-2 TRBV29-1 CSARLEGYGYTF TGCAGCGCCCGCCTGGAGGGATATGGCTACACCTTC
TRBD1 - TRBJ1-1 TRBV7-9 CASSPRDRDDTEAFF TGTGCCAGCAGCCCCCGGGACAGGGATGACACTGAAGCTTTCTTT
- - TRBJ1-5 TRBV6-9 CASSYSGTTGNISNQPQHF TGTGCCAGCAGTTATTCGGGGACTACAGGGAATATTAGCAATCAGCCCCAGCATTTT
TRBD1 - TRBJ1-2 TRBV7-9 CASSLAGDRVRGYTF TGTGCCAGCAGCTTAGCGGGGGACAGGGTCCGCGGCTACACCTTC
TRBD2 - TRBJ2-1 TRBV10-2 CASSVFRTSGHNEQFF TGCGCCAGCAGTGTGTTCCGGACTAGCGGCCACAATGAGCAGTTCTTC
TRBD1 - TRBJ1-1 TRBV19 CASSRTGDTEAFF TGTGCCAGTTCGCGGACAGGCGACACTGAAGCTTTCTTT
TRBD2 - TRBJ2-2 TRBV5-6 CASRPYGTRAGELFF TGTGCCAGCAGGCCCTACGGGACTAGGGCCGGGGAGCTGTTTTTT
TRBD1 - TRBJ2-4 TRBV23-1 CASFGQGAKNIQYF TGCGCCAGCTTCGGACAGGGGGCCAAAAACATTCAGTACTTC
- - TRBJ1-1 TRBV27 CASSFRGTGTEAFF TGTGCCAGCAGTTTCCGGGGGACGGGGACTGAAGCTTTCTTT
- - TRBJ2-1 TRBV5-1 CASSLEGFSGNEQFF TGCGCCAGCAGCTTAGAGGGCTTTTCGGGCAATGAGCAGTTCTTC
- once TRBJ1-1 TRBV5-1 CASSLEGEPKGSTEAFF TGCGCCAGCAGCTTGGAGGGGGAGCCAAAGGGGAGCACTGAAGCTTTCTTT
- - TRBJ2-7 TRBV4-1 CASSQVAYLRRGFYEQYF TGCGCCAGCAGCCAAGTAGCGTATCTACGGCGGGGATTCTACGAGCAGTACTTC